This TCR beta chain comes out of a study of T cells after yellow fever vaccination. About the study: SMART-Seq v4 Ultra Low Input served to prepare low-cell-number fractions.

Turning to this clonotype: Its antigen is unknown.

Making TCR cDNA involved 5'RACE template switching, which added UMIs and a universal primer site. TCRdb re-derived calls from the 5' RACE reads in MiXCR, one entry per CDR3 protein. The sample includes 500,000 to 550,000 distinct CDR3 sequences, 21% of them seen just once. J was trimmed by 3 bases and V by 4 bases; bases with no gene match: 9. Looked up from germline, CDR1 is SGHKS and CDR2 is YYEKEE (reference sequence). This CDR3 is built from 17 residues. Broader study findings: The study re-detected most primary-vaccination clones after the booster (around 96% CD4, around 90% CD8).

This sequence was found in a man aged 18-30 years who received the YFV17D yellow fever vaccine. The chain employs TRBV5-5 and TRBJ2-2, with 10 bases that match TRBD1. The sample was PBMCs, taken approximately 22 days after the first yellow fever vaccination. The DNA of the CDR3 is TGTGCCAGCAGCCCCGGACAGGGGGGATCGGACACCGGGGAGCTGTTTTTT. Translating gives CASSPGQGGSDTGELFF.